Presented here are 18 T cell receptor beta chains from one specimen sequenced in a study of human T cells and chemical hapten exposure. Via MiXCR, TCRdb re-called the RACE reads, giving one row per CDR3 protein. The sample includes under 45,000 distinct CDR3 sequences, less than 6% of them seen just once. Sample time point: healthy volunteer bleed at 6 weeks. It was from unfractionated whole blood that total RNA was extracted. Material for sequencing was whole blood. The receptors stem from a human donor in good health. Some clones in this sample may be carry-over from other donors' samples.

The chain combines TRBV6-6 with TRBJ1-1, with D possibly TRBD1 on 6 matching bases. From germline, CDR1 is MNHNY and CDR2 SVGAGI (reference sequence). The CDR3 contains 14 residues. V was shortened by 5 bases and J by 3 bases, with 13 bases between the two germline ends. The CDR3 nucleotides read TGTGCCAGCAGTCATGGGACAAGGGACACTGAAGCTTTCTTT. The encoded protein is CASSHGTRDTEAFF.

This clonotype was seen repeatedly, ten times or more. A read error may account for a junction end that differs from germline. This chain uses TRBV3-1 with TRBJ2-1; D uncertain. The CDR3 length is 16 residues. Germline V CDR1 and CDR2: LGHDT, YNNKEL (reference sequence). CDR3 DNA: TGTGCCAGCAGCCAGCTGACCGGCCGCGGCTACACTGAGCAGTTCTTC. As protein: CASSQLTGRGYTEQFF.

This clonotype was recorded many times. This rearrangement joins TRBV6-2 or TRBV6-3 to TRBJ1-1; D perhaps matches TRBD1 (5 bases). V lost 6 bases to trimming and J lost 3 bases, with 14 bases between them. CDR3 length: 14 residues. CDR1 is MNHEY and CDR2 is SVGEGT in the germline V gene. The DNA for the CDR3 is TGTGCCAGCAGGGCCGGGACCAGACACACTGAAGCTTTCTTT. This codes for CASRAGTRHTEAFF.

This clonotype was seen a handful of times. V gene TRBV5-4 combines with J gene TRBJ1-6; tentative D call: TRBD1 (5 bases). V was shortened by 5 bases and J by 2 bases, with 11 bases between the two germline ends. Germline V CDR1 and CDR2: SGHNT, YYREEE (reference sequence). This CDR3 is built from 15 residues. The CDR3 region is CASSYDSPYNSPLHF. CDR3 nucleotide sequence: TGTGCCAGCAGTTACGACAGCCCCTATAATTCACCCCTCCACTTT.

In its sample, this clonotype was seen many times. The V call is TRBV29-1, the J call TRBJ1-1; 7 bases are shared with TRBD1. The CDR3 runs 15 residues. V shed 4 bases and J 5 bases; nucleotides not matched to a gene: 13. Germline V lookup: CDR1 SQVTM, CDR2 ANQGSEA. DNA of the CDR3: TGCAGCGTTGTAAAGGGGTCAGGGGGGGTTACTGAAGCTTTCTTT. Translated: CSVVKGSGGVTEAFF. The full variable domain, in which reference TRBV29-1 and TRBJ1-1 provide the parts outside the CDR3, is SAVISQKPSRDICQRGTSLTIQCQVDSQVTMMFWYRQQPGQSLTLIATANQGSEATYESGFVIDKFPISRPNLTFSTLTVSNMSPEDSSIYLCSVVKGSGGVTEAFFGQGTRLTVV.

Concerning this clonotype: Being one base from a much bigger clone, this may be a read error. This chain uses TRBV30 with TRBJ2-6; D unclear. This CDR3 comprises 16 residues. V lost 6 bases and J lost 4, with 19 bases in between. Germline CDR1 and CDR2: GTSNPN and SVGIG (reference sequence). The CDR3 region is CACSTHGSQGANVLTF. The CDR3 DNA reads TGTGCCTGCTCAACCCACGGCAGTCAGGGGGCCAACGTCCTGACTTTC.

This clonotype was recorded many times. CDR3: CASSQDGTTDTQYF. Written as DNA, the CDR3 is TGCGCCAGCAGCCAGGACGGGACCACAGATACGCAGTATTTT. This chain connects TRBV5-1 to TRBJ2-3, with D possibly called TRBD1 or TRBD2 (5 bases each). V lost 4 bases and J lost 2, with 11 bases in between. This CDR3 has 14 residues. Germline assignment: CDR1 SGHRS and CDR2 YFSETQ. Together with reference TRBV5-1 and TRBJ2-3, the CDR3 gives the full variable domain: KAGVTQTPRYLIKTRGQQVTLSCSPISGHRSVSWYQQTPGQGLQFLFEYFSETQRNKGNFPGRFSGRQFSNSRSEMNVSTLELGDSALYLCASSQDGTTDTQYFGPGTRLTVL.

The rearrangement uses TRBV5-4 and TRBJ2-1; D gene unclear. Trimming shortened V by 7 bases and J by 8 bases, and 13 bases separated the two germline ends. This CDR3 spans 12 amino acids. Germline V gene sequence: CDR1 SGHNT, CDR2 YYREEE (reference sequence). The chain's CDR3 is CASGRSNDEQFF. The CDR3 nucleotides are TGTGCCAGCGGCAGGTCGAACGATGAGCAGTTCTTC.

This clonotype was found a few times. This chain joins TRBV19 and TRBJ2-2; no clear D gene. Trimming took off 5 bases at V and 1 base at J, with 11 bases between the two ends. The germline V gene encodes CDR1 LNHDA and CDR2 SQIVND (reference sequence). The CDR3 extends over 15 amino acids. The CDR3 here is CASSARRRNTGELFF. The CDR3 nucleotides are TGTGCCAGTAGTGCCCGCAGGAGGAACACCGGGGAGCTGTTTTTT.

The sample holds a few counts of this clonotype. CDR3 nucleotide sequence: TGTGCCAGCAGAACACCGGGACCTCATCAGCCCCAGCATTTT. Translation gives CASRTPGPHQPQHF. V gene TRBV6-1 combines with J gene TRBJ1-5; D is perhaps TRBD1 (5 bases). CDR3 length equals 14 residues. Germline loops: CDR1 MNHNS, CDR2 SASEGT. Trimming stripped 6 bases from V and 5 bases from J, with 14 bases between.

This clonotype was observed many times. The V call is TRBV27, the J call TRBJ2-3; 7 bases are shared with TRBD2. After removal of 2 bases from V and 5 bases from J, the junction contained 7 bases not matched to a gene. The V gene's germline CDR1 is MNHEY and CDR2 SMNVEV (reference sequence). This CDR3 has 15 amino acids. CDR3 sequence reads: CASSLRDYLEDTQYF. In DNA, the CDR3 is TGTGCCAGCAGTTTACGGGACTACCTAGAAGATACGCAGTATTTT.

There are many counts of this clonotype. J is TRBJ2-7 and V is TRBV12-3 or TRBV12-4, with 9 bases identical to TRBD2. V trimming: 3 bases; J trimming: 5 bases; junction bases outside the gene matches: 8. This CDR3 is built from 15 residues. CDR3 loop: CASSFSGGRAHEQYF. In DNA, the CDR3 is TGTGCCAGCAGTTTTTCGGGCGGGAGGGCCCACGAGCAGTACTTC.

This clonotype was seen many times. The rearrangement joins TRBV6-5 to TRBJ2-1, with 10 nucleotides matching TRBD2. The CDR3 covers 13 residues. With V trimmed by 5 bases and J by 6 bases, 1 base remained unmatched. Germline-derived CDR1 and CDR2 are MNHEY and SVGAGI. The CDR3 DNA reads as TGTGCCAGCAGTGCTAGCGGGAGCAATGAGCAGTTCTTC. Translated: CASSASGSNEQFF.

At least ten counts were recorded for this clonotype. The V and J genes are TRBV29-1 and TRBJ2-6; D unclear. The germline gives CDR1 SQVTM, CDR2 ANQGSEA. The CDR3 is 15 amino acids. The ends were cut back, 0 bases at V and 2 bases at J, with 8 bases in the middle. The CDR3 DNA sequence: TGCAGCGTTGAAGATAGACCAACTGGGGCCAACGTCCTGACTTTC. This gives the protein CSVEDRPTGANVLTF.

The sample holds many counts of this clonotype. This rearrangement joins TRBV7-2 to TRBJ1-3; no definite D call. Germline assignment: CDR1 SGHTA and CDR2 FQGNSA. Trimming removed 1 base at V and 0 bases at J, with 7 bases between. The CDR3 is made up of 15 amino acids. CDR3 DNA sequence: TGTGCCAGCAGCTTAGATTGGATCTCTGGAAACACCATATATTTT. It yields the protein CASSLDWISGNTIYF.

This clonotype showed up just a few times. The chain employs TRBV5-1 and TRBJ1-1; TRBD1 might be the D (6 bases). V was cut by 4 bases and J by 6 bases, with 19 bases left in between. Germline CDR1 and CDR2: SGHRS and YFSETQ. The CDR3 is 15 residues long. CDR3 residues: CASSPEGSQGSEAFF. The CDR3 DNA sequence: TGCGCCAGCAGCCCGGAGGGCAGCCAGGGGTCTGAAGCTTTCTTT.

This clonotype was detected ten times or more. The V and J genes are TRBV18 and TRBJ2-3; no clear D. CDR3 size: 13 residues. In germline, CDR1 is KGHSH, CDR2 LQKENI. V was cut by 6 bases and J by 3 bases, with 10 bases left in between. As DNA, the CDR3 is TGTGCCAGCTCCCCTTTGGGGACAGATACGCAGTATTTT. Its translation is CASSPLGTDTQYF.

This clonotype was seen many times. V is TRBV7-9 and J is TRBJ1-5, with 8 bases lining up with TRBD1. The trim removed 4 bases at V and 7 bases at J, leaving 9 bases unmatched. Germline CDR1 SEHNR, CDR2 FQNEAQ (reference sequence). The CDR3 length is 15 residues. CDR3 amino acids: CASSSLGQGSQPQHF. In nucleotides, the CDR3 is TGTGCCAGCAGCTCCCTAGGACAGGGCAGCCAGCCCCAGCATTTT. The full variable domain, rest sourced from reference TRBV7-9 and TRBJ1-5, is DTGVSQNPRHKITKRGQNVTFRCDPISEHNRLYWYRQTLGQGPEFLTYFQNEAQLEKSRLLSDRFSAERPKGSFSTLEIQRTEQGDSAMYLCASSSLGQGSQPQHFGDGTRLSIL.